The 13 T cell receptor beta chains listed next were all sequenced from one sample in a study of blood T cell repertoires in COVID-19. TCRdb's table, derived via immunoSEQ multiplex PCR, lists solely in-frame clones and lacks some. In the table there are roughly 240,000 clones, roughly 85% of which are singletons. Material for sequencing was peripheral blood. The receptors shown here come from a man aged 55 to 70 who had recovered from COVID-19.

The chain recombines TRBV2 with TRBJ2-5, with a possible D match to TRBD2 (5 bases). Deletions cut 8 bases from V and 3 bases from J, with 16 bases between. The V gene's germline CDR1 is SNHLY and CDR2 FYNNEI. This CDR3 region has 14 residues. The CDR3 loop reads CASAPGSGKETQYF. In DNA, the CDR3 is TGTGCCAGCGCTCCGGGATCCGGGAAAGAGACCCAGTACTTC.

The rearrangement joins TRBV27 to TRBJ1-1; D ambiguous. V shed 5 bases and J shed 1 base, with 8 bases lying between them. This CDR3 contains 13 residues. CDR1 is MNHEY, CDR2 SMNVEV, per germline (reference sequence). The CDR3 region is CASSMMANTEAFF. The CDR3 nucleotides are TGTGCCAGCAGTATGATGGCGAACACTGAAGCTTTCTTT.

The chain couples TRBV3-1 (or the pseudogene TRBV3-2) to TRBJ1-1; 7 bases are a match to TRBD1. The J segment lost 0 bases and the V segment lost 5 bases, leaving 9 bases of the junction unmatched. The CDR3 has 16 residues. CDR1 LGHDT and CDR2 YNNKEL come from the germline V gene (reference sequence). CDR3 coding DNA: TGTGCCAGCAGCACAGCAGGGGGAGCGATGAACACTGAAGCTTTCTTT. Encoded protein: CASSTAGGAMNTEAFF.

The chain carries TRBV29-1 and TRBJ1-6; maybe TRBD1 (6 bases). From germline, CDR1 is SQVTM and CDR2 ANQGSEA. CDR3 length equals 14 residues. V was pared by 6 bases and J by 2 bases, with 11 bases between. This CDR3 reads CSVYRETYNSPLHF. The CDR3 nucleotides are TGCAGCGTATACAGGGAGACCTATAATTCACCCCTCCACTTT.

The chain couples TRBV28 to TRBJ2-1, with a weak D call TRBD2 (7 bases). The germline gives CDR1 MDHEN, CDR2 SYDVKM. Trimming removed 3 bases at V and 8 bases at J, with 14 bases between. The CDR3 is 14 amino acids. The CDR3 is CASSLGGLVDEQFF. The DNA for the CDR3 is TGTGCCAGCAGTTTGGGGGGGCTGGTGGATGAGCAGTTCTTC.

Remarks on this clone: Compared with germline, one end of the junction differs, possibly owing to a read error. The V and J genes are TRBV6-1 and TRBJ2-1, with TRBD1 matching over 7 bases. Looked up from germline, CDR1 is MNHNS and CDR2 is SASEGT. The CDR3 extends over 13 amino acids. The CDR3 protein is CASREDRVHEQFF. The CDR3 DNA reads TGTGCCAGCAGGGAAGACAGGGTGCATGAGCAGTTCTTC.

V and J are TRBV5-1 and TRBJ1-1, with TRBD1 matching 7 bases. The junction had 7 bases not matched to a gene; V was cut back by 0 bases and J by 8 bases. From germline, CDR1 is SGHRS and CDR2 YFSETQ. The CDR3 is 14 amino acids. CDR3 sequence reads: CASSLEGQDNEAFF. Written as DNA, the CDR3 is TGCGCCAGCAGCTTGGAAGGACAGGACAACGAAGCTTTCTTT.

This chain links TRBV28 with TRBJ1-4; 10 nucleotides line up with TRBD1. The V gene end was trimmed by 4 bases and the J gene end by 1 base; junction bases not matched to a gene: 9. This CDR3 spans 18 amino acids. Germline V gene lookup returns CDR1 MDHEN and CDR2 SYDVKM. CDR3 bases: TGTGCCAGCAGTTCCCCATCGACAGGGGGCCGAACTAATGAAAAACTGTTTTTT. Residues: CASSSPSTGGRTNEKLFF.

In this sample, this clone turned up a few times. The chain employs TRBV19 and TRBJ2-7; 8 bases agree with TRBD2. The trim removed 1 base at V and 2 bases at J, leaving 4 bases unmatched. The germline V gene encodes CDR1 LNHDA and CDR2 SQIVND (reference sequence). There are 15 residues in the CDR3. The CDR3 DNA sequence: TGTGCCAGTAGTATAGTAGCGGGATACCCCTACGAGCAGTACTTC. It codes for CASSIVAGYPYEQYF. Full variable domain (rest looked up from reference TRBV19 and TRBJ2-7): DGGITQSPKYLFRKEGQNVTLSCEQNLNHDAMYWYRQDPGQGLRLIYYSQIVNDFQKGDIAEGYSVSREKKESFPLTVTSAQKNPTAFYLCASSIVAGYPYEQYFGPGTRLTVT.

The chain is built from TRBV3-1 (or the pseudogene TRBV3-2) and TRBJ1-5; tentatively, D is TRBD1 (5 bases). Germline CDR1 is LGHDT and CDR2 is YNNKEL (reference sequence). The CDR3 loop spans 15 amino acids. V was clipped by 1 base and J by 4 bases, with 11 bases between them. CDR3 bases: TGTGCCAGCAGCCAAGGCGGCAGGGCGAATCAGCCCCAGCATTTT. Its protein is CASSQGGRANQPQHF.

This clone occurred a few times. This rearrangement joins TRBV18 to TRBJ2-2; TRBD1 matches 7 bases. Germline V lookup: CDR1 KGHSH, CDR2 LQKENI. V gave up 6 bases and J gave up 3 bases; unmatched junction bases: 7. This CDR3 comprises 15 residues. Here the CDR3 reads CASSRDSLDTGELFF. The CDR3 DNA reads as TGTGCCAGCTCCCGGGACAGTTTGGACACCGGGGAGCTGTTTTTT.

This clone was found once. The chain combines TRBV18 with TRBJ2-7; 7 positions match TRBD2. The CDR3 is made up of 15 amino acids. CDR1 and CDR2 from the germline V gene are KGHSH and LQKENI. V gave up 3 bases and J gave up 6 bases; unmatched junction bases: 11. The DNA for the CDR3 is TGTGCCAGCTCACCTCCGGGGGGTTCTTCCATCGAGCAGTACTTC. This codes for CASSPPGGSSIEQYF. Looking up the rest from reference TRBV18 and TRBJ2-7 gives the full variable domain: NAGVMQNPRHLVRRRGQEARLRCSPMKGHSHVYWYRQLPEEGLKFMVYLQKENIIDESGMPKERFSAEFPKEGPSILRIQQVVRGDSAAYFCASSPPGGSSIEQYFGPGTRLTVT.

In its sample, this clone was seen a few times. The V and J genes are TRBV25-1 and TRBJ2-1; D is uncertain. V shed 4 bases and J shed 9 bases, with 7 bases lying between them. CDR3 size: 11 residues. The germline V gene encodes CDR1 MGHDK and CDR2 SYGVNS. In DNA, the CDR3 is TGTGCCAGCAGTGTGAGTAGTGAGCAGTTCTTC. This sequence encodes CASSVSSEQFF.